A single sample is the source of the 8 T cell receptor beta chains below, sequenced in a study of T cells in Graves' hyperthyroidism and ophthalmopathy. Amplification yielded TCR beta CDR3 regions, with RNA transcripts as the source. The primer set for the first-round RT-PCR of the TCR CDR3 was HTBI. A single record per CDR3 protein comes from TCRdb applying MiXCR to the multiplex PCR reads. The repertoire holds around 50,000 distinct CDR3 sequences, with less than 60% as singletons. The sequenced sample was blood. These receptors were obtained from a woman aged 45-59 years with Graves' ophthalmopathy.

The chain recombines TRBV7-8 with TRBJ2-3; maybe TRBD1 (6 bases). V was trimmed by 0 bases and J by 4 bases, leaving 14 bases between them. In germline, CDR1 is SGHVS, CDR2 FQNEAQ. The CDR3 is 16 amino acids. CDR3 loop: CASSLAGQGLSDTQYF. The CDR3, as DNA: TGTGCCAGCAGCTTAGCCGGGCAGGGGTTGTCAGATACGCAGTATTTT.

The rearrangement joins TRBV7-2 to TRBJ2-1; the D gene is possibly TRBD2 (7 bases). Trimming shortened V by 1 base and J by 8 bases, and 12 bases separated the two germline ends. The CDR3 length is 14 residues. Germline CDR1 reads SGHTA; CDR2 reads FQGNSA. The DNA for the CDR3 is TGTGCCAGCAGCTTAGTTGGGGGGGCCTATGAGCAGTTCTTC. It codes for CASSLVGGAYEQFF.

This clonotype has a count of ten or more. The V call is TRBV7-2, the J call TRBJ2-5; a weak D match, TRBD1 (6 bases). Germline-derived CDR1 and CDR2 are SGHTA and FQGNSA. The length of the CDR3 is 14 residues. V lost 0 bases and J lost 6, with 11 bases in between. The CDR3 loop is CASSLAGHPQTQYF. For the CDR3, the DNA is TGTGCCAGCAGCTTAGCGGGACACCCGCAGACCCAGTACTTC. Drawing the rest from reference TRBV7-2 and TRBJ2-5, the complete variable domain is GAGVSQSPSNKVTEKGKDVELRCDPISGHTALYWYRQSLGQGLEFLIYFQGNSAPDKSGLPSDRFSAERTGGSVSTLTIQRTQQEDSAVYLCASSLAGHPQTQYFGPGTRLLVL.

The CDR3, as DNA: TGCGCCAGCAGCTTGGATGGAGGGGCTTATGGCTACACCTTC. Amino acid sequence: CASSLDGGAYGYTF. The chain is built from TRBV5-1 and TRBJ1-2; D perhaps matches TRBD1 (5 bases). The germline V gene has CDR1 SGHRS and CDR2 YFSETQ. This CDR3 comprises 14 residues. V was shortened by 0 bases and J by 5 bases, with 11 bases between the two germline ends.

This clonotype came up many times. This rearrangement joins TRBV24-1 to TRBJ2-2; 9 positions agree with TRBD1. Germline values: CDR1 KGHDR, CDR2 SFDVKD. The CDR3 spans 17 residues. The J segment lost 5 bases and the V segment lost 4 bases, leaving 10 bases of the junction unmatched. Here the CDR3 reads CATSEHSGTGRTGELFF. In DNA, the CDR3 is TGTGCCACCAGTGAGCATTCAGGGACAGGGAGGACCGGGGAGCTGTTTTTT.

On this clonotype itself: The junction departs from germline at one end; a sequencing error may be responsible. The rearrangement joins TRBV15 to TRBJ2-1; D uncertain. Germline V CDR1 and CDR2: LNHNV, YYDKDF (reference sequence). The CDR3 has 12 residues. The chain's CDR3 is CATSRDTELQCF. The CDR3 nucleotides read TGTGCCACCAGCAGAGACACAGAGCTGCAGTGCTTC.

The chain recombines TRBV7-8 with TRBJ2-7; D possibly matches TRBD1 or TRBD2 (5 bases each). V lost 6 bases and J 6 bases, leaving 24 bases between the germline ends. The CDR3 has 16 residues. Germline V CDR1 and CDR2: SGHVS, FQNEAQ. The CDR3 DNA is TGTGCCAGCAGAGACTATGGTGGGACCAGCGTCGGCGAGCAGTACTTC. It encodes CASRDYGGTSVGEQYF.

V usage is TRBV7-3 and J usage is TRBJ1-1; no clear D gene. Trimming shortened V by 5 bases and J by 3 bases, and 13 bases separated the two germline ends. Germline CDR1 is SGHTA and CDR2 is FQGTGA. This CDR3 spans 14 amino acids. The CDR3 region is CASSQVGPDTEAFF. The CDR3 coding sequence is TGTGCCAGCAGCCAAGTTGGCCCTGACACTGAAGCTTTCTTT.